A single sample gave rise to the 13 T cell receptor beta chains below, sequenced in a study of blood T cell repertoires in COVID-19. Assay used: immunoSEQ multiplex PCR; TCRdb lists only in-frame clones, some missing. The top ten hold roughly 6.4% of the sample, which has about 210,000 clones, approximately 87% seen once. The sample comprised peripheral blood. The receptors stem from a man in his fifties or sixties who had recovered from COVID-19.

This clone was counted only a few times. Within the sample, other DNA sequences also encode this same CDR3. J is TRBJ2-7 and V is TRBV4-3; D possibly corresponds to TRBD2 (5 bases). V lost 0 bases to trimming and J lost 4 bases, with 10 bases between them. Germline loops: CDR1 LGHNA, CDR2 YSLEER. The CDR3 contains 14 residues. The CDR3 loop reads CASSQDRAGYEQYF. The CDR3 coding sequence is TGCGCCAGCAGCCAAGATAGGGCGGGTTACGAGCAGTACTTC.

The V gene is TRBV24-1, the J gene TRBJ2-1, with D possibly TRBD2 on 6 matching bases. The CDR3 length is 15 residues. Germline CDR1 reads KGHDR; CDR2 reads SFDVKD. V was clipped by 0 bases and J by 9 bases, with 14 bases between them. The CDR3 sequence: CATSDLGAGGSEQFF. The CDR3 coding sequence is TGTGCCACCAGTGATTTGGGTGCCGGGGGTAGTGAGCAGTTCTTC.

The V gene is TRBV19, the J gene TRBJ2-2, with TRBD2 matching 12 bases. From germline, CDR1 is LNHDA and CDR2 SQIVND (reference sequence). This CDR3 is built from 17 residues. The V segment lost 4 bases and the J segment 7 bases; nucleotides outside the gene matches: 10. In DNA form, the CDR3 reads TGTGCCAGTAGTACCCTAGCGGGAGGGCCCCGGGTCGGGGAGCTGTTTTTT. This encodes CASSTLAGGPRVGELFF.

This sequence joins TRBV9 and TRBJ1-2; the D is unclear. This CDR3 has 11 residues. V was shortened by 8 bases and J by 1 base, with 6 bases between the two germline ends. From germline, CDR1 is SGDLS and CDR2 YYNGEE. This CDR3 reads CASSRNYGYTF. The CDR3 DNA sequence: TGTGCCAGTTCCCGTAACTATGGCTACACCTTC.

In DNA form, the CDR3 reads TGTGCCAGCAGTTACTATAGCCGGGGTTCCGATACGCAGTATTTT. The encoded protein is CASSYYSRGSDTQYF. The chain has TRBV6-5 and TRBJ2-3; a weak D match, TRBD2 (5 bases). Trimming took 1 base from V and 6 from J, leaving 14 bases between them. The CDR3 is 15 residues long. Germline loops: CDR1 MNHEY, CDR2 SVGAGI.

The rearrangement links TRBV6-5 to TRBJ2-1, with 9 bases matching TRBD2. V trimming: 8 bases; J trimming: 9 bases; junction bases outside the gene matches: 8. CDR3 length: 13 amino acids. Per germline, CDR1 MNHEY and CDR2 SVGAGI. This CDR3 is CASGGGRASEQFF. CDR3 nucleotide sequence: TGTGCCAGCGGCGGCGGGAGGGCCTCTGAGCAGTTCTTC.

V and J are TRBV6-5 and TRBJ1-1; D gene unclear. This CDR3 is built from 14 residues. Germline CDR1 and CDR2: MNHEY and SVGAGI. The ends were cut back, 2 bases at V and 5 bases at J, with 12 bases in the middle. In nucleotides, the CDR3 is TGTGCCAGCAGTTACGGAGGTGGAGGGACTGAAGCTTTCTTT. Translated: CASSYGGGGTEAFF.

The chain links TRBV6-6 to TRBJ2-3, with 8 bases aligning to TRBD2. CDR1 is MNHNY, CDR2 SVGAGI, per germline (reference sequence). The CDR3 consists of 14 residues. J gave up 3 bases and V 7 bases, and 6 bases lay outside the gene matches. The CDR3 here is CASKFGGATDTQYF. Written as DNA, the CDR3 is TGTGCCAGCAAATTCGGGGGGGCGACAGATACGCAGTATTTT.

This chain uses TRBV6-5 with TRBJ1-1, with D unresolved. The CDR3 covers 15 residues. Trimming shortened V by 2 bases and J by 5 bases, and 15 bases separated the two germline ends. CDR1 and CDR2 (germline): MNHEY, SVGAGI. The CDR3: CASSYGFGRITEAFF. CDR3 in DNA: TGTGCCAGCAGTTACGGTTTTGGCCGCATTACTGAAGCTTTCTTT.

This clone is medium-sized (0.01 to 0.1%) within its sample. V and J are TRBV5-1 and TRBJ2-1; the match to TRBD1 covers 8 bases. V shed 4 bases and J 4 bases; nucleotides not matched to a gene: 13. This CDR3 region has 17 residues. CDR1 and CDR2 from the germline V gene are SGHRS and YFSETQ. CDR3 DNA sequence: TGCGCCAGCAGCGCGCGGACAGGGTTATCTGCGTACAATGAGCAGTTCTTC. This translates into CASSARTGLSAYNEQFF.

CDR3 protein: CASSVITSGGTGELFF. CDR3 coding DNA: TGTGCCAGCAGCGTAATAACTAGCGGGGGCACCGGGGAGCTGTTTTTT. The J gene is TRBJ2-2, the V gene TRBV9, with TRBD2 matching over 11 bases. The CDR3 covers 16 residues. V was clipped by 1 base and J by 4 bases; unmatched bases: 3. Per germline, CDR1 SGDLS and CDR2 YYNGEE.

V is TRBV12-5 and J is TRBJ2-3; TRBD2 agrees at 8 bases. The CDR3 is 11 residues long. The germline CDR1 and CDR2 sequences are LGHNT and FRNRAP. Unmatched junction bases numbered 3, after V lost 5 bases and J lost 11 bases. This CDR3 is CASGPGTRQYF. DNA for the CDR3: TGTGCTAGTGGTCCCGGGACTAGGCAGTATTTT.

This clone was counted between two and nine times. The chain links TRBV18 to TRBJ1-1; tentatively, D is TRBD1 (5 bases). Germline V CDR1 and CDR2: KGHSH, LQKENI. The CDR3 consists of 17 residues. Trimming removed 1 base at V and 1 base at J, with 16 bases between. CDR3: CASSPLRGARGNTEAFF. The DNA of the CDR3 is TGTGCCAGCTCACCACTCCGCGGGGCGCGGGGGAACACTGAAGCTTTCTTT.